A single sample gave rise to the 9 T cell receptor beta chains below, sequenced in a study of T-cell memory formation after mild COVID-19. MiXCR, run by TCRdb on the 5' RACE reads, gives a single entry per CDR3 protein. There are 190,000 or so distinct CDR3 sequences in the sample; over 20% occur only once, and 20% to 25% lies in the top ten. Material for sequencing was PBMCs or a T cell subset sorted from them (not recorded which). The source is an adult woman who had mild COVID-19 (a few samples of this study predate the infection). Cell type and time point are not known.

This clonotype has a handful of counts. The chain combines TRBV3-1 with TRBJ2-3; D remains unclear. Per germline, CDR1 LGHDT and CDR2 YNNKEL (reference sequence). The germline V and J ends were trimmed by 7 bases and 3 bases, with 8 bases remaining between them. The CDR3 covers 12 residues. The CDR3 DNA is TGTGCCAGCAAAAACTTGACAGATACGCAGTATTTT. Protein: CASKNLTDTQYF.

The chain has TRBV6-1 and TRBJ1-1; maybe TRBD1 (5 bases). Germline CDR1 reads MNHNS; CDR2 reads SASEGT. Trimming took 11 bases from V and 5 from J, leaving 21 bases between them. The length of the CDR3 is 14 residues. The CDR3 spells CAGGDTGRTTEAFF. The CDR3, as DNA: TGTGCCGGGGGAGATACAGGACGAACGACTGAAGCTTTCTTT.

This sequence joins TRBV20-1 and TRBJ1-5; D is undetermined. V dropped 5 bases and J dropped 2 bases, with 13 bases sitting between them. Germline V gene data show CDR1 as DFQATT and CDR2 as SNEGSKA (reference sequence). This CDR3 spans 14 amino acids. CDR3 DNA: TGCAGTGCTGAAGGTGATGAAGGCAATCAGCCCCAGCATTTT. It is translated as CSAEGDEGNQPQHF.

This clonotype has a handful of counts. This chain joins TRBV29-1 and TRBJ1-1; TRBD1 matches at 7 bases. The CDR3 is 12 residues long. Trimming cost V 5 bases and J 6 bases; bases outside gene matches: 6. Per the germline V gene, CDR1 is SQVTM and CDR2 is ANQGSEA. This CDR3 reads CSVLTGAPEAFF. For the CDR3, the DNA is TGCAGCGTTCTTACAGGGGCACCTGAAGCTTTCTTT. Using reference TRBV29-1 and TRBJ1-1 for the parts outside the CDR3, the full variable domain is SAVISQKPSRDICQRGTSLTIQCQVDSQVTMMFWYRQQPGQSLTLIATANQGSEATYESGFVIDKFPISRPNLTFSTLTVSNMSPEDSSIYLCSVLTGAPEAFFGQGTRLTVV.

This clonotype has just a few counts. The chain carries TRBV13 and TRBJ2-7; 8 bases fit TRBD1. The CDR3 is 14 amino acids. The germline gives CDR1 PRHDT, CDR2 FYEKMQ (reference sequence). J gave up 2 bases and V 2 bases, and 2 bases lay outside the gene matches. CDR3 in DNA: TGTGCCAGCAGCTTACAGGGGGCCCCCTACGAGCAGTACTTC. It is translated as CASSLQGAPYEQYF.

This clonotype was picked up many times. V gene TRBV7-9 combines with J gene TRBJ2-7; TRBD2 aligns across 10 bases. The CDR3 is 14 residues long. V shed 4 bases, J shed 4 bases, and the junction held 4 bases outside the gene matches. Per the germline V gene, CDR1 is SEHNR and CDR2 is FQNEAQ (reference sequence). DNA of the CDR3: TGTGCCAGCAGCTCCACTAGCGGGATTTACGAGCAGTACTTC. Translation: CASSSTSGIYEQYF.

The chain employs TRBV7-6 and TRBJ2-7, with unresolved D. Looked up from germline, CDR1 is SGHVS and CDR2 is FNYEAQ. The CDR3 is made up of 13 amino acids. V lost 5 bases and J lost 6, with 14 bases in between. This chain's CDR3 is CASSQELGGEQYF. CDR3 nucleotides: TGTGCCAGCAGCCAAGAGTTGGGTGGCGAGCAGTACTTC.

This chain connects TRBV12-3 or TRBV12-4 to TRBJ2-5; 7 bases align to TRBD1. The CDR3 sequence is 13 residues long. V lost 6 bases, J lost 5 bases, and 6 bases stayed unmatched. DNA for the CDR3: TGTGCCAGCAGGACAGGGATAAGGGAGACCCAGTACTTC. Protein: CASRTGIRETQYF.

V and J are TRBV20-1 and TRBJ1-1; D not certain. The CDR3 loop spans 10 amino acids. Trimming removed 2 bases at V and 5 bases at J, with 3 bases between. Germline CDR1 DFQATT, CDR2 SNEGSKA (reference sequence). CDR3 sequence reads: CSARLTEAFF. The CDR3 DNA sequence: TGCAGTGCTAGACTGACTGAAGCTTTCTTT.